This is a list of T cell receptor beta chains from one sample in a study of T cell responses to AZD1222 COVID-19 vaccine. Generated by immunoSEQ multiplex PCR, the TCRdb table keeps only in-frame clones and is missing some. The profile covers roughly 120,000 clones, with 85% to 90% appearing a single time and more than 6.5% taken by the ten largest. Sequences were derived from peripheral blood, sampled on day 0 of AZD1222 vaccination. These receptors originate from an adult in good health. Each CDR3 is given with its conserved first and last residue. A D gene is named only where the DNA matches it firmly. Some rows mark clone size as missing; the rest say once, few, many or name a class of expanded clone.

size,V,D,J,DNA,CDR3
once,TRBV19,TRBD1,TRBJ1-1,TGTGCCAGTAGTATAAAGCCAGGGCAGGGGGGAACTGAAGCTTTCTTT,CASSIKPGQGGTEAFF
-,TRBV27,TRBD1,TRBJ1-1,TGTGCCAGCAGTTTCACGGGACAGGGGGCGATGAACACTGAAGCTTTCTTT,CASSFTGQGAMNTEAFF
once,TRBV6-5,TRBD1,TRBJ1-1,TGTGCCAGCAGTTCCCGACAGGGGACATCAAACACTGAAGCTTTCTTT,CASSSRQGTSNTEAFF
few,TRBV5-1,-,TRBJ2-7,TGCGCCAGCAGCTTGTTCAGGCCCAAAAACTTC,CASSLFRPKNF
-,TRBV3-1/TRBV3-2,-,TRBJ1-3,TGTGCCAGCAGCCAACAGGGTTTCGGAAACACCATATATTTT,CASSQQGFGNTIYF
few,TRBV30,-,TRBJ1-1,TGTGCCCGGCGCCAGCCGAACACTGAAGCTTTCTTT,CARRQPNTEAFF
-,TRBV27,TRBD1,TRBJ2-6,TGTGCCAGCAGTCCCGGGACAGCCTCTGGGGCCAACGTCCTGACTTTC,CASSPGTASGANVLTF
-,TRBV5-1,TRBD2,TRBJ2-2,TGCGCCAGCAGCATGGGACTAGCGGGATCCGGGGAGCTGTTTTTT,CASSMGLAGSGELFF
-,TRBV19,-,TRBJ1-6,TGTGCCAGTAAAGGGGTCTATAATTCACCCCTCCACTTT,CASKGVYNSPLHF
-,TRBV4-3,-,TRBJ2-1,TGCGCCAGCAGCCAATCCTACAATGAGCAGTTCTTC,CASSQSYNEQFF
-,TRBV28,-,TRBJ1-3,TGTGCCAGCAGTTTCGCGGACTTCTCTGGAAACACCATATATTTT,CASSFADFSGNTIYF
-,TRBV21-1,-,TRBJ2-7,TGTGCCAGCAGCATTGGGCGACGGGCCCCCTACGAGCAGTACTTC,CASSIGRRAPYEQYF
-,TRBV18,TRBD1,TRBJ1-4,TGTGCCAGCTCCCCTGGACAGGGGGGGACTAATGAAAAACTGTTTTTT,CASSPGQGGTNEKLFF
-,TRBV18,TRBD2,TRBJ2-3,TGTGCCAGCTCACCTTTGGGCTATAGCGGGGGTGCAGATACGCAGTATTTT,CASSPLGYSGGADTQYF
-,TRBV6-2/TRBV6-3,-,TRBJ1-1,TGTGCCAGCAGCCTACGCCCGGAAAGACAATCCGGTGTCACTGAAGCTTTCTTT,CASSLRPERQSGVTEAFF
-,TRBV30,TRBD1,TRBJ2-1,TGTGCCTGGAGTGGCGGACAGGGAATAGAGGAGCAGTTCTTC,CAWSGGQGIEEQFF
-,TRBV15,-,TRBJ1-2,TGTGCCACCAGCAGAGAGTCAGGGACCTATGGCTACACCTTC,CATSRESGTYGYTF
-,TRBV18,-,TRBJ1-6,TGTGCCAGCTCTTCCCGGGAATTAAATTCACCCCTCCACTTT,CASSSRELNSPLHF
-,TRBV2,TRBD2,TRBJ2-1,TGTGCCACCTCCCTAGCGGGGGGACGGAATGAGCAGTTCTTC,CATSLAGGRNEQFF
-,TRBV30,TRBD1,TRBJ1-2,TGTGCCTGCTGGGACAGGGGCGGCTACACCTTC,CACWDRGGYTF
few,TRBV9,-,TRBJ2-7,TGTGCCAGCGGGGACTACGAGCAGTACTTC,CASGDYEQYF
-,TRBV27,-,TRBJ1-3,TGTGCCAGCAGCCAGCGGGGGGACCCCTGGAAGTCTATCTCTGGAAACACCATATATTTT,CASSQRGDPWKSISGNTIYF
-,TRBV5-1,TRBD1,TRBJ2-7,TGCGCCAGCAGCGCCGGGACAGAATCCTACGAGCAGTACTTC,CASSAGTESYEQYF